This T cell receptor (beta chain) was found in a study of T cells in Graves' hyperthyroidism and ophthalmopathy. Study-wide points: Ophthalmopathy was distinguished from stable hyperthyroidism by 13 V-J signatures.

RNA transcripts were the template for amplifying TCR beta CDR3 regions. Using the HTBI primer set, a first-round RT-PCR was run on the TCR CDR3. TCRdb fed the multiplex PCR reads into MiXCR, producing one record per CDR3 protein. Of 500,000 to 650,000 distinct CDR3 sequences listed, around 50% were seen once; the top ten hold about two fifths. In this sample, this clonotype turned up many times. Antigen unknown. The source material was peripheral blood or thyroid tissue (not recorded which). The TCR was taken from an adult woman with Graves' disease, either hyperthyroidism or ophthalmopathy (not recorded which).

CDR3 sequence (DNA): TGTGCCAGCAGCTTACCCCAGGGAACCGAGCAGTACTTC. Translation gives CASSLPQGTEQYF. The rearrangement uses TRBV11-2 and TRBJ2-7, with a weak D call TRBD1 (5 bases). This CDR3 region has 13 residues. Looked up from germline, CDR1 is SGHAT and CDR2 is FQNNGV. The V end was cut by 2 bases, the J end by 6 bases, with 11 bases between.